This T cell receptor (beta chain) was found in a study of cytomegalovirus exposure and HLA in healthy donors. This clone was counted between two and nine times. In the PCR, 60 Vbeta and 13 Jbeta primers were used. Using immunoSEQ multiplex PCR, the repertoire was profiled, and TCRdb retains in-frame clones only, with some absent. Among about 150,000 clones, 73% were seen once, and the ten largest hold 1.6%. The V and J ends lost 6 bases and 6 bases respectively, with 15 bases between them. The CDR3 totals 14 residues. Germline loops: CDR1 KGHSH, CDR2 LQKENI. Sequencing was carried out using PBMCs. This chain connects TRBV18 to TRBJ1-5; a weak D match, TRBD1 (5 bases). The receptor's source is a woman aged 18 to 35 in good health and CMV-seronegative. CDR3 protein: CASSRSQDFQPQHF. DNA for the CDR3: TGTGCCAGCTCGCGATCACAGGATTTTCAGCCCCAGCATTTT.